This is a list of T cell receptor beta chains from one sample in a study of T cells after yellow fever vaccination. TCRdb reprocessed the 5' RACE reads via MiXCR and lists one record per CDR3 protein. This table has some 350,000 distinct CDR3 sequences, roughly 4% appearing once. This specimen was PBMCs, taken 5 days after the yellow fever booster vaccination. These receptors all stem from a man aged 18-30 years who received the YFV17D yellow fever vaccine. Each CDR3 is given with its conserved first and last residue. D genes are given only for firm matches. Clone size is not always given. Where it is, it says once, few, many or a class for expanded clones.

abundance,j_gene,d_gene,v_gene,CDR3aa,CDR3nt
NA,TRBJ1-6,TRBD1,TRBV4-1,CASSHTGVSPLHF,TGCGCCAGCAGCCATACAGGGGTTTCACCCCTCCACTTT
many,TRBJ1-4,NA,TRBV28,CASSLPRGATNEKLFF,TGTGCCAGCAGTTTACCCAGGGGCGCAACTAATGAAAAACTGTTTTTT
few,TRBJ1-6,NA,TRBV27,CASRNTGLRHSPLHF,TGTGCCAGCAGAAATACAGGGCTAAGGCATTCACCCCTCCACTTT
many,TRBJ1-5,NA,TRBV4-3,CASSQGGQPHQPQHF,TGCGCCAGCAGCCAAGGGGGCCAGCCCCATCAGCCCCAGCATTTT
NA,TRBJ2-5,NA,TRBV7-6,CASSLATYGRGETQYF,TGTGCCAGCAGCTTAGCGACGTATGGGAGAGGGGAGACCCAGTACTTC
few,TRBJ2-7,NA,TRBV12-3/TRBV12-4,CASTRGGYEQYF,TGTGCCAGCACCAGAGGGGGATACGAGCAGTACTTC
NA,TRBJ1-2,NA,TRBV7-9,CASSRGSTGYTF,TGTGCCAGCAGTAGGGGATCCACTGGCTACACCTTC
many,TRBJ1-1,NA,TRBV20-1,CRLKRGAGTEAFF,TGCAGACTCAAAAGGGGGGCTGGGACTGAAGCTTTCTTT
many,TRBJ2-3,NA,TRBV3-1,CASSPGLGGFTDTQYF,TGTGCCAGCAGCCCGGGGCTTGGCGGTTTTACAGATACGCAGTATTTT
many,TRBJ2-1,NA,TRBV20-1,CSAFTGFSSYNEQFF,TGCAGTGCTTTTACGGGGTTTAGCTCCTACAATGAGCAGTTCTTC
few,TRBJ1-2,TRBD1,TRBV6-5,CASSQQGAWGYTF,TGTGCCAGCAGTCAACAGGGGGCTTGGGGCTACACCTTC
few,TRBJ2-3,TRBD2,TRBV5-1,CASRGLGTSRSTDTQYF,TGCGCCAGCAGAGGACTAGGGACCAGCCGTAGCACAGATACGCAGTATTTT
NA,TRBJ1-1,NA,TRBV7-9,CASSLGVLRDTGNTEAFF,TGTGCCAGCAGCTTAGGGGTGCTCCGGGACACTGGGAACACTGAAGCTTTCTTT
many,TRBJ2-1,TRBD2,TRBV4-2,CASSPHITWTSGGLGEQFF,TGTGCCAGCAGCCCACACATTACCTGGACTAGCGGGGGGCTGGGAGAGCAGTTCTTC
NA,TRBJ1-2,NA,TRBV7-9,CASSSYRGGVYGYTF,TGTGCCAGCAGCTCCTACCGGGGGGGAGTCTATGGCTACACCTTC
NA,TRBJ2-1,NA,TRBV5-1,CASSGEQGYEQFF,TGCGCCAGCAGCGGCGAACAGGGCTATGAGCAGTTCTTC
many,TRBJ1-2,NA,TRBV20-1,CSAKRGAYGYTF,TGCAGTGCTAAGAGGGGGGCCTATGGCTACACCTTC
NA,TRBJ1-5,TRBD1,TRBV7-8,CASSLGDRLYQPQHF,TGTGCCAGCAGCTTAGGGGACAGATTGTATCAGCCCCAGCATTTT
NA,TRBJ2-7,NA,TRBV7-2,CASSFLGRGASYEQYF,TGTGCCAGCAGCTTCCTGGGAAGGGGGGCCTCCTACGAGCAGTACTTC
NA,TRBJ2-1,TRBD2,TRBV29-1,CSAGREGEQFF,TGCAGCGCTGGCAGGGAGGGTGAGCAGTTCTTC
many,TRBJ1-2,NA,TRBV4-3,CASSQGGDQGYTF,TGCGCCAGCAGCCAAGGAGGGGATCAAGGCTACACCTTC
NA,TRBJ2-7,NA,TRBV30,CAWSGTWGSYEQYF,TGTGCCTGGAGCGGGACTTGGGGGTCCTACGAGCAGTACTTC
NA,TRBJ1-4,TRBD1,TRBV3-1,CASSQTGNRGKLFF,TGTGCCAGCAGCCAGACAGGGAATAGGGGAAAACTGTTTTTT
few,TRBJ1-2,NA,TRBV7-2,CASSPRLVSEANYGYTF,TGTGCCAGCAGTCCCCGACTTGTTTCGGAAGCTAACTATGGCTACACCTTC
NA,TRBJ1-3,TRBD1,TRBV25-1,CASSETGVRNTIYF,TGTGCCAGCAGTGAGACAGGGGTTCGAAACACCATATATTTT
few,TRBJ2-5,TRBD1,TRBV20-1,CSAPGQGGKTQYF,TGCAGTGCCCCGGGACAGGGCGGGAAGACCCAGTACTTC
NA,TRBJ2-5,NA,TRBV5-6,CASSVGSQTQYF,TGTGCCAGCAGCGTTGGGTCCCAAACCCAGTACTTC
few,TRBJ1-1,TRBD1,TRBV6-2/TRBV6-3,CASSPHRGKDTEAFF,TGTGCCAGCAGCCCGCACAGGGGGAAGGACACTGAAGCTTTCTTT
NA,TRBJ2-2,TRBD2,TRBV7-9,CASSRSKGLAGGMNTGELFF,TGTGCCAGCAGCCGAAGTAAGGGACTAGCGGGGGGAATGAACACCGGGGAGCTGTTTTTT
many,TRBJ2-5,TRBD2,TRBV20-1,CSAPPRTSGGAGTQYF,TGCAGTGCCCCCCCCCGGACTAGCGGGGGGGCTGGGACCCAGTACTTC
NA,TRBJ1-1,NA,TRBV29-1,CSVDEPGNMNTEAFF,TGCAGCGTTGATGAGCCAGGGAATATGAACACTGAAGCTTTCTTT
NA,TRBJ2-7,NA,TRBV9,CASSVGSGAGSYEQYF,TGTGCCAGCAGCGTAGGGAGTGGGGCAGGCTCCTACGAGCAGTACTTC
NA,TRBJ1-2,NA,TRBV7-2,CASSLAQGFSGGYTF,TGTGCCAGCAGCTTAGCACAGGGTTTTTCGGGAGGCTACACCTTC
few,TRBJ2-3,TRBD1,TRBV7-6,CASSSLGGPRYPTDTQYF,TGTGCCAGCAGCTCTTTAGGGGGCCCCCGATATCCCACAGATACGCAGTATTTT
few,TRBJ2-2,NA,TRBV5-5,CASSLNIRGELFF,TGTGCCAGCAGCTTGAATATCCGAGGGGAGCTGTTTTTT
few,TRBJ2-5,NA,TRBV29-1,CSAGAPLGTQYF,TGCAGCGCCGGAGCCCCACTAGGGACCCAGTACTTC
NA,TRBJ2-3,NA,TRBV10-2,CASRPGTITDTQYF,TGCGCCAGCAGGCCCGGCACAATCACAGATACGCAGTATTTT
few,TRBJ2-1,TRBD2,TRBV6-2/TRBV6-3,CASSKLAGGRNEQFF,TGTGCCAGCAGTAAACTAGCGGGGGGGCGTAATGAGCAGTTCTTC
many,TRBJ2-3,TRBD1,TRBV28,CASSSFPGTASTDTQYF,TGTGCCAGCAGTTCGTTTCCCGGGACAGCTAGCACAGATACGCAGTATTTT
NA,TRBJ1-5,NA,TRBV4-1,CASSQEGGYQPQHF,TGCGCCAGCAGCCAAGAAGGAGGATACCAGCCCCAGCATTTT